Below, 22 T cell receptor beta chains from the same sample are listed, as sequenced in a study of beta chain features in type 1 diabetes. What was sequenced were expressed TCRB transcripts, since all of the isolated RNA had been reverse transcribed. Only in-frame clones appear in the TCRdb table, and some are missing; sequencing was by immunoSEQ multiplex PCR. The profile shows about 620,000 clones, about a sixth of them singletons. Specimen: naive CD4+ T cells from blood. These receptors all stem from a man aged 18 to 30 in good health.

There are a few counts of this clone. This chain links TRBV27 with TRBJ1-1, with 8 bases fitting TRBD1. Per germline, CDR1 MNHEY and CDR2 SMNVEV (reference sequence). CDR3 length: 15 amino acids. V shed 5 bases, J shed 1 base, and the junction held 6 bases outside the gene matches. The CDR3 protein is CASSPGQGRNTEAFF. As DNA, the CDR3 is TGTGCCAGCAGTCCCGGACAGGGTAGGAACACTGAAGCTTTCTTT.

The genes are TRBV9 and TRBJ2-1; no clear D gene. CDR3 length: 13 residues. V lost 0 bases, J lost 6 bases, and 7 bases lay in between. The V gene's germline CDR1 is SGDLS and CDR2 YYNGEE. The CDR3 here is CASSVAPTNEQFF. The DNA for the CDR3 is TGTGCCAGCAGCGTAGCTCCGACCAATGAGCAGTTCTTC.

In its sample, this clone was seen a few times. The chain couples TRBV5-1 to TRBJ1-1; 9 nucleotides agree with TRBD1. This CDR3 has 13 amino acids. The V gene's germline CDR1 is SGHRS and CDR2 YFSETQ. The V segment lost 7 bases and the J segment 2 bases; nucleotides outside the gene matches: 3. The CDR3, as DNA: TGCGCCAGCGCGACAGGGGGTAACACTGAAGCTTTCTTT. It specifies CASATGGNTEAFF.

A few counts support this clone. The rearrangement links TRBV27 to TRBJ1-1; TRBD1 might be the D (5 bases). CDR3 length equals 17 residues. From germline, CDR1 is MNHEY and CDR2 SMNVEV (reference sequence). The V end was cut by 4 bases, the J end by 3 bases, with 21 bases between. The CDR3 DNA reads TGTGCCAGCAGTTCTAGGACGGGAGGGGTGAGGGACACTGAAGCTTTCTTT. Amino acids: CASSSRTGGVRDTEAFF.

Here the CDR3 reads CASRSFRRGNEQFF. CDR3 nucleotides: TGTGCCAGCAGGTCTTTTAGGCGGGGGAATGAGCAGTTCTTC. The V call is TRBV7-3, the J call TRBJ2-1; TRBD2 matches at 7 bases. CDR1 and CDR2 from the germline V gene are SGHTA and FQGTGA. V shed 6 bases, J shed 7 bases, and the junction held 9 bases outside the gene matches. This CDR3 spans 14 amino acids.

This clone was found a few times. The chain recombines TRBV25-1 with TRBJ2-3; a possible D gene is TRBD2 (5 bases). Trimming removed 3 bases at V and 1 base at J, with 11 bases between. CDR1 and CDR2 from the germline V gene are MGHDK and SYGVNS. The CDR3 spans 15 residues. Here the CDR3 reads CASSDTGKGTDTQYF. CDR3 nucleotides: TGTGCCAGCAGTGACACGGGAAAAGGCACAGATACGCAGTATTTT.

The CDR3 DNA reads TGCGCCAGCAGCCCGGTGGTCACAGATACGCAGTATTTT. This codes for CASSPVVTDTQYF. The chain couples TRBV5-1 to TRBJ2-3; no clear D. The germline V and J ends were trimmed by 4 bases and 2 bases, with 8 bases remaining between them. The CDR3 is 13 amino acids. Germline-derived CDR1 and CDR2 are SGHRS and YFSETQ.

The genes are TRBV7-3 and TRBJ1-2; TRBD1 matches at 9 bases. Trimming took 6 bases from V and 8 from J; bases not matched to a gene: 10. Germline lookup yields CDR1 SGHTA and CDR2 FQGTGA. CDR3 length equals 14 residues. As DNA, the CDR3 is TGTGCCAGCAGTTCCGGGACAGGGTCTCGGGGCTACACCTTC. Translated: CASSSGTGSRGYTF.

This clone was seen a few times. V is TRBV29-1 and J is TRBJ2-5; D perhaps matches TRBD1 (5 bases). V was pared by 1 base and J by 5 bases, with 20 bases between. Germline values: CDR1 SQVTM, CDR2 ANQGSEA. The CDR3 contains 16 residues. Here the CDR3 DNA reads TGCAGCGTTGAAGGGTCACTCAGGGAAAGGCCGGAGACCCAGTACTTC. This sequence encodes CSVEGSLRERPETQYF.

This clone has only a few counts. The CDR3 nucleotides read TGTGCCAGCAGTATACAGGGGAACACTGAAGCTTTCTTT. This sequence encodes CASSIQGNTEAFF. The V call is TRBV6-6, the J call TRBJ1-1; TRBD1 is a possible D gene (6 bases). V was clipped by 5 bases and J by 1 base, with 8 bases between them. From germline, CDR1 is MNHNY and CDR2 SVGAGI (reference sequence). The CDR3 is 13 residues long.

The chain has TRBV2 and TRBJ2-3; D is perhaps TRBD2 (7 bases). Per the germline V gene, CDR1 is SNHLY and CDR2 is FYNNEI. The CDR3 runs 15 residues. Trimming left V 6 bases short and J 2 bases short, with 15 bases between. CDR3 sequence reads: CASRPQGTTTDTQYF. For the CDR3, the DNA is TGTGCCAGCAGGCCCCAGGGGACTACCACAGATACGCAGTATTTT.

This chain joins TRBV16 and TRBJ1-2, with 7 bases that match TRBD1. The CDR3 loop spans 15 amino acids. The germline V gene encodes CDR1 KGHSY and CDR2 FQNENV. The V segment lost 7 bases and the J segment 7 bases; nucleotides outside the gene matches: 15. CDR3 nucleotide sequence: TGTGCCAGCACCGGAGTACAGGGGTCCCTCCTTGGCTACACCTTC. Its translation is CASTGVQGSLLGYTF.

This sequence joins TRBV4-2 and TRBJ2-1; 13 nucleotides match TRBD2. Germline V CDR1 and CDR2: LGHNA, YNFKEQ. CDR3 length: 16 residues. J was trimmed by 4 bases and V by 5 bases; bases with no gene match: 5. CDR3 amino acids: CASSRLAGGSYNEQFF. As DNA, the CDR3 is TGTGCCAGCAGCAGACTAGCGGGAGGATCTTACAATGAGCAGTTCTTC.

The V call is TRBV7-2, the J call TRBJ1-1, with D unclear. The CDR3 contains 15 residues. Trimming pared 4 bases from V and 1 base from J, leaving 13 bases between. Germline V gives CDR1 SGHTA, CDR2 FQGNSA. CDR3 amino acids: CASSSNLLGNTEAFF. The DNA of the CDR3 is TGTGCCAGCAGCTCCAACCTCCTGGGGAACACTGAAGCTTTCTTT.

On this clone itself: At the DNA level, this CDR3 is encoded by other sequences in the same sample as well. The rearrangement uses TRBV5-1 and TRBJ2-3; D ambiguous. Germline values: CDR1 SGHRS, CDR2 YFSETQ. V lost 0 bases to trimming and J lost 1 base, with 3 bases between them. The CDR3 is made up of 13 amino acids. CDR3 region: CASSLGGTDTQYF. As DNA, the CDR3 is TGCGCCAGCAGCTTGGGTGGCACAGATACGCAGTATTTT.

This clone was seen a handful of times. This rearrangement joins TRBV29-1 to TRBJ2-1; D might be TRBD2 (5 bases). The CDR3 is 13 amino acids. Germline values: CDR1 SQVTM, CDR2 ANQGSEA. The germline V and J ends were trimmed by 6 bases and 7 bases, with 16 bases remaining between them. The CDR3 is CSVGGRFTNEQFF. CDR3 in DNA: TGCAGCGTAGGCGGGCGGTTTACGAATGAGCAGTTCTTC.

This chain joins TRBV7-9 and TRBJ2-5, with D possibly TRBD1 on 6 matching bases. V was trimmed by 4 bases and J by 5 bases, leaving 14 bases between them. This CDR3 has 14 amino acids. Germline V gives CDR1 SEHNR, CDR2 FQNEAQ (reference sequence). The CDR3 is CASSYWTERETQYF. The CDR3 DNA sequence: TGTGCCAGCAGCTACTGGACAGAACGGGAGACCCAGTACTTC.

This clone occurred a few times. This same CDR3 is encoded by further DNA sequences in the sample. The chain recombines TRBV18 with TRBJ2-1; TRBD2 matches at 7 bases. V shed 3 bases, J shed 9 bases, and the junction held 8 bases outside the gene matches. The germline CDR1 and CDR2 sequences are KGHSH and LQKENI. The CDR3 is made up of 14 amino acids. CDR3 sequence reads: CASSPSGTNGEQFF. For the CDR3, the DNA is TGTGCCAGCTCACCCTCAGGGACTAACGGTGAGCAGTTCTTC.

This clone showed up just a few times. The chain has TRBV7-2 and TRBJ2-7, with 10 bases that match TRBD2. Germline CDR1 SGHTA, CDR2 FQGNSA. This CDR3 spans 15 amino acids. V shed 2 bases, J shed 4 bases, and the junction held 5 bases outside the gene matches. This CDR3 reads CASSLPTSGKYEQYF. As DNA, the CDR3 is TGTGCCAGCAGCTTACCTACTAGCGGGAAGTACGAGCAGTACTTC.

The CDR3 DNA reads TGTGCCAGCAGCGCTCTCGGGACAGTTGGCACAGATACGCAGTATTTT. Encoded protein: CASSALGTVGTDTQYF. The V call is TRBV9, the J call TRBJ2-3; 7 bases map to TRBD1. The CDR3 covers 16 residues. CDR1 and CDR2 (germline): SGDLS, YYNGEE. Trimming removed 3 bases from V and 1 base from J; junction bases left unmatched: 8.

Points on this clone: Lacking the conserved final phenylalanine or tryptophan, this CDR3 likely reflects a read error. This chain joins TRBV29-1 and TRBJ1-5; D possibly corresponds to TRBD1 (5 bases). Germline CDR1 SQVTM, CDR2 ANQGSEA. V lost 4 bases and J lost 3, with 13 bases in between. The CDR3 length is 14 residues. The CDR3 DNA reads TGCAGCGTTGGTAACAGGTGGGCCAATCAGCCCCAGCATTGT. Residues: CSVGNRWANQPQHC.

Only a few counts were recorded for this clone. The chain combines TRBV30 with TRBJ1-1; D not certain. CDR3 size: 12 residues. The V and J ends lost 3 bases and 2 bases respectively, with 7 bases between them. Looked up from germline, CDR1 is GTSNPN and CDR2 is SVGIG (reference sequence). CDR3 amino acids: CAWSRPNTEAFF. The CDR3 DNA reads as TGTGCCTGGAGCAGGCCCAACACTGAAGCTTTCTTT.